The 7 T cell receptor beta chains presented below share a single source sample, sequenced in a study. TCRdb fed the 5' RACE reads into MiXCR, producing one record per CDR3 protein. The sample contains 9,000 to 10,000 distinct CDR3 sequences, about 14% of which appear only once. Cells sorted as Tregs were CD4+, CD25+ and CD127-/low. Source material: Tregs sorted from blood. The receptors come from a female donor with breast cancer.

This clonotype was seen at least ten times. The chain uses TRBV5-1 and TRBJ1-1; weak D call: TRBD1 (6 bases). Germline lookup yields CDR1 SGHRS and CDR2 YFSETQ. CDR3 length equals 12 residues. V was clipped by 5 bases and J by 7 bases, with 12 bases between them. The CDR3 protein is CASSPTGNEAFF. The DNA for the CDR3 is TGCGCCAGCAGTCCTACAGGGAATGAAGCTTTCTTT.

This clonotype ranks as medium-sized. The chain is built from TRBV5-1 and TRBJ2-3; D is unclear. This CDR3 region has 16 residues. Trimming left V 3 bases short and J 0 bases short, with 14 bases between. Germline loops: CDR1 SGHRS, CDR2 YFSETQ. The CDR3, as DNA: TGCGCCAGCAGCTCCCTCCCGGGCTCTAGCACAGATACGCAGTATTTT. Its translation is CASSSLPGSSTDTQYF. The full variable domain, its missing parts supplied by reference TRBV5-1 and TRBJ2-3, is KAGVTQTPRYLIKTRGQQVTLSCSPISGHRSVSWYQQTPGQGLQFLFEYFSETQRNKGNFPGRFSGRQFSNSRSEMNVSTLELGDSALYLCASSSLPGSSTDTQYFGPGTRLTVL.

This clonotype was recorded a few times. Being one base from a much bigger clone, this may be a read error. V is TRBV5-1 and J is TRBJ2-1; D remains ambiguous. The V end was cut by 0 bases, the J end by 5 bases, with 9 bases between. The CDR3 has 14 amino acids. The germline V gene encodes CDR1 SGHRS and CDR2 YFSETQ. In DNA form, the CDR3 reads TGCGCCAGCAGCTTGGGACCGGCAAACAATGAGCAGTTCTTC. Amino acids: CASSLGPANNEQFF.

Worth noting for this clonotype: Given a much more abundant clone one base away, this may be a read error. This sequence joins TRBV30 and TRBJ2-2, with D uncertain. CDR3 length: 13 residues. V was trimmed by 0 bases and J by 6 bases, leaving 8 bases between them. Germline V gene data show CDR1 as GTSNPN and CDR2 as SVGIG (reference sequence). This chain's CDR3 is CAWSVRFAGELFF. Written as DNA, the CDR3 is TGTGCCTGGAGTGTAAGGTTCGCCGGGGAGCTGTTTTTT.

The sample holds many counts of this clonotype. The rearrangement joins TRBV30 to TRBJ1-3; no reliable D call. This CDR3 has 16 amino acids. V was cut by 2 bases and J by 0 bases, with 14 bases left in between. Germline CDR1 reads GTSNPN; CDR2 reads SVGIG (reference sequence). The CDR3 protein is CAWSPLPRSSGNTIYF. The CDR3, as DNA: TGTGCCTGGAGTCCCCTTCCGAGGAGCTCTGGAAACACCATATATTTT.

Details on this clonotype: A read error may be the cause here, since a much bigger clone is one base away. The chain carries TRBV3-1 and TRBJ1-2; maybe TRBD1 (5 bases). Looked up from germline, CDR1 is LGHDT and CDR2 is YNNKEL (reference sequence). V lost 4 bases, J lost 10 bases, and 19 bases lay in between. This CDR3 comprises 14 residues. The CDR3: CASSRNTGTDVYTF. CDR3 bases: TGTGCCAGCAGCCGTAATACCGGGACCGATGTCTACACCTTC.

This clonotype qualifies as medium-sized (0.01 to 0.1%). V usage is TRBV7-9 and J usage is TRBJ1-1; D unclear. This CDR3 has 13 amino acids. Trimming left V 1 base short and J 4 bases short, with 7 bases between. Per the germline V gene, CDR1 is SEHNR and CDR2 is FQNEAQ (reference sequence). The CDR3 bases are TGTGCCAGCAGCTTAGGGACGGGCACTGAAGCTTTCTTT. Amino acids: CASSLGTGTEAFF.